This T cell receptor beta chain was obtained from a study of blood T cell repertoires in COVID-19. Study context: PBMCs, B-cell-depleted T cells, or T cells were the source of the cDNA or gDNA that made up the material.

Original processing notes: Cell counts per sample came from amplifying reference gene primers. Profiled with immunoSEQ multiplex PCR; TCRdb holds only in-frame clones, not every one. V and J calls plus clone size are reproduced from that table; the DNA served to infer D and trimming. Counted here are 250,000 to 300,000 clones, more than 75% occurring once; the ten biggest clones make up about 2.1%. Sequencing was carried out using PBMCs or T cells enriched from blood (not recorded which). This sequence was found in a woman between 40 and 55 years old with acute COVID-19.

The CDR3 spells CASSIGAKYNEQFF. The CDR3 DNA reads TGTGCCAGTAGTATAGGGGCCAAGTACAATGAGCAGTTCTTC. The genes are TRBV19 and TRBJ2-1; D is unresolved. The ends were cut back, 1 base at V and 4 bases at J, with 8 bases in the middle. From germline, CDR1 is LNHDA and CDR2 SQIVND (reference sequence). The CDR3 loop spans 14 amino acids.